Included here is one T cell receptor (beta chain) sequence, with context. This sample was included in a study of blood T cell repertoires in COVID-19. The method was immunoSEQ multiplex PCR; TCRdb's version includes in-frame clones alone and lacks a portion of them. Of roughly 100,000 clones in the sample, approximately 80% are singletons; the top ten hold roughly 9.4%. The specimen was peripheral blood. The TCR was taken from a woman aged 70-85 years with acute or convalescent COVID-19.

The CDR3 reads CASSPQDRGGYTF. CDR3 DNA: TGTGCCAGCAGCCCCCAGGACAGGGGTGGCTACACCTTC. The chain combines TRBV11-1 with TRBJ1-2; 9 bases line up with TRBD1. CDR1 is SGHAT, CDR2 FQDESV, per germline (reference sequence). This CDR3 spans 13 amino acids. With 5 bases clipped from V and 7 bases from J, the junction kept 5 bases outside the gene matches.